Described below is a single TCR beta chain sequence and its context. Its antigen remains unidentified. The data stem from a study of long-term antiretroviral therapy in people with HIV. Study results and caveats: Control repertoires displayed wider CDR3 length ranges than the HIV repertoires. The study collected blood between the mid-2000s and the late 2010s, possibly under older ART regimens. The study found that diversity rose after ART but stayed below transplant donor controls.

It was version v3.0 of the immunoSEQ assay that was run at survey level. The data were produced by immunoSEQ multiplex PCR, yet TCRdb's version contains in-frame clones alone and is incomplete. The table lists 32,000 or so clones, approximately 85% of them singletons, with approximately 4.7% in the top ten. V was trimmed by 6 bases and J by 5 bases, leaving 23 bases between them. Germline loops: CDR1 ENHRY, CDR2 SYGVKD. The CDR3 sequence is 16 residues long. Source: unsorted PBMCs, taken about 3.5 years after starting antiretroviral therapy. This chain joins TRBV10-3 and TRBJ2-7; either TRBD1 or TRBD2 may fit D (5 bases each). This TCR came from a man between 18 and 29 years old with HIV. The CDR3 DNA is TGTGCCATCAGCAACCTCCCCCAGGGTCGAGCGGACGAGCAGTACTTC. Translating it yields CAISNLPQGRADEQYF.